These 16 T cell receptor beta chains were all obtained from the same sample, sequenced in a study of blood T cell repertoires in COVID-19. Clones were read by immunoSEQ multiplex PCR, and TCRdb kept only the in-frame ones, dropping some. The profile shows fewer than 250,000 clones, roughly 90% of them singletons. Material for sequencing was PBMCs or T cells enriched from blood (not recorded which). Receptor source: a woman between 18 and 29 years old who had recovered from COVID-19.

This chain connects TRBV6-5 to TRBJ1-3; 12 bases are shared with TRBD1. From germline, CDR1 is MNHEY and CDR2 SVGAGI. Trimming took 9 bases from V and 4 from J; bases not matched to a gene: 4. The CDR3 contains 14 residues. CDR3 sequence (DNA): TGTGCCAGTAGGGACAGGGGGCAAGGAAACACCATATATTTT. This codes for CASRDRGQGNTIYF.

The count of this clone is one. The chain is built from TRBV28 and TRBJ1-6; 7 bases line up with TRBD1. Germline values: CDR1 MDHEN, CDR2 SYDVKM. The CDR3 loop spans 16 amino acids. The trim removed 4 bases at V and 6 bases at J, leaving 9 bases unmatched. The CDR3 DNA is TGTGCCAGCAGTTCTTACCAGGGGGGCGGTAATTCACCCCTCCACTTT. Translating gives CASSSYQGGGNSPLHF.

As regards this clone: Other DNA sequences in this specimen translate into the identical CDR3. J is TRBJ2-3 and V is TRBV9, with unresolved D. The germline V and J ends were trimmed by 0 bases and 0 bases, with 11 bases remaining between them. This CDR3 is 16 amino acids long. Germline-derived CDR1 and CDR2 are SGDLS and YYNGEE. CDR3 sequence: CASSVGSTTSTDTQYF. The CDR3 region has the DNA TGTGCCAGCAGCGTAGGGTCTACTACTAGCACAGATACGCAGTATTTT.

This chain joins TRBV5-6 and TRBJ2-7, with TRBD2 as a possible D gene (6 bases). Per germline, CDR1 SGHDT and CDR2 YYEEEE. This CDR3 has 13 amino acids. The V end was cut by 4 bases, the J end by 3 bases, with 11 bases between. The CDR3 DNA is TGTGCCAGCAGCAAAGGGACTGTCTACGAGCAGTACTTC. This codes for CASSKGTVYEQYF. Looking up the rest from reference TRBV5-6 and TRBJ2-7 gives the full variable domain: DAGVTQSPTHLIKTRGQQVTLRCSPKSGHDTVSWYQQALGQGPQFIFQYYEEEERQRGNFPDRFSGHQFPNYSSELNVNALLLGDSALYLCASSKGTVYEQYFGPGTRLTVT.

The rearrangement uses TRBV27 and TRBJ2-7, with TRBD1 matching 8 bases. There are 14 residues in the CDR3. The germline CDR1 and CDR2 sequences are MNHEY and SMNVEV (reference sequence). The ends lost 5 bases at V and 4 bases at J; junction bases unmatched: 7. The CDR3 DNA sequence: TGTGCCAGCAGTCCCCGGACAGGGTTATACGAGCAGTACTTC. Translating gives CASSPRTGLYEQYF.

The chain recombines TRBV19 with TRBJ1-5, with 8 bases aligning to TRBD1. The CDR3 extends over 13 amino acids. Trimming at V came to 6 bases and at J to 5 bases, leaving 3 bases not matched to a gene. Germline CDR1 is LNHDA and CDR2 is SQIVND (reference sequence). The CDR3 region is CASSQGADQPQHF. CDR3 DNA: TGTGCCAGTAGCCAGGGGGCCGATCAGCCCCAGCATTTT.

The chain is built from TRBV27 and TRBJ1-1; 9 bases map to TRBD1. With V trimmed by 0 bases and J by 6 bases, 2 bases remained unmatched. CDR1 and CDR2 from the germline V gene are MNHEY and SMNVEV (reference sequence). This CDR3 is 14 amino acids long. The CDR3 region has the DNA TGTGCCAGCAGTTTATCCCGGGACAGGGCTGAAGCTTTCTTT. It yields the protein CASSLSRDRAEAFF.

DNA for the CDR3: TGCGCCAGCAGCCCCGCCGACACAACTAATGAAAAACTGTTTTTT. It encodes CASSPADTTNEKLFF. V is TRBV5-1 and J is TRBJ1-4; D gene uncertain. This CDR3 has 15 amino acids. With 4 bases removed from V and 0 bases from J, the gap between germline ends came to 10 bases. Germline values: CDR1 SGHRS, CDR2 YFSETQ.

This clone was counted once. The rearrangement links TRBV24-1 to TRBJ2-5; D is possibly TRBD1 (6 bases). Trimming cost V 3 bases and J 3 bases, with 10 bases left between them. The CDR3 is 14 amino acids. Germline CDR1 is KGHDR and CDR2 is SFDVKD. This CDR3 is CATSDTTGKETQYF. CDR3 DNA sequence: TGTGCCACCAGTGATACCACAGGGAAAGAGACCCAGTACTTC.

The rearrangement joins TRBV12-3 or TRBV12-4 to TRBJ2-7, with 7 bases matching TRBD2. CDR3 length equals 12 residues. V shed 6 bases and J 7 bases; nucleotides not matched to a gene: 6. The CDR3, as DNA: TGTGCCAGCAGCCGCGGGGGTAATGAGCAGTACTTC. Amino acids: CASSRGGNEQYF.

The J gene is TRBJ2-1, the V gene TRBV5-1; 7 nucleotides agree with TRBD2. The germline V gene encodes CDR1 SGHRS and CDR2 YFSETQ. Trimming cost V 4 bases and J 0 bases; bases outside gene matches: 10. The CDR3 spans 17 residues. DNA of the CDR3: TGCGCCAGCAGCCCCGCACCCCCGGGGGGCTCCTACAATGAGCAGTTCTTC. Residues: CASSPAPPGGSYNEQFF.

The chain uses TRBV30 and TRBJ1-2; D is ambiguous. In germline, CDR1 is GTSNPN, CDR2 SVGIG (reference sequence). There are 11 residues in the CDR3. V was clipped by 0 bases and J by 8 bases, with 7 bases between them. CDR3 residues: CAWSVMSGYTF. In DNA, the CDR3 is TGTGCCTGGAGTGTTATGAGCGGCTACACCTTC.

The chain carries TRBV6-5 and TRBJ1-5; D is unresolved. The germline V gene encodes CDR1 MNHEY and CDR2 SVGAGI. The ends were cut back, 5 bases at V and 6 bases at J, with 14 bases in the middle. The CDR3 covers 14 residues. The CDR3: CASSPYEARQPQHF. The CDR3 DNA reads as TGTGCCAGCAGTCCATATGAGGCGCGTCAGCCCCAGCATTTT.

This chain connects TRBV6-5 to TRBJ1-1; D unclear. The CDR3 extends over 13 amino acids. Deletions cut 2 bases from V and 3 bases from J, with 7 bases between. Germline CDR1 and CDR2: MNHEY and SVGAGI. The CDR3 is CASSYEGYTEAFF. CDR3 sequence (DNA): TGTGCCAGCAGTTACGAGGGATACACTGAAGCTTTCTTT.

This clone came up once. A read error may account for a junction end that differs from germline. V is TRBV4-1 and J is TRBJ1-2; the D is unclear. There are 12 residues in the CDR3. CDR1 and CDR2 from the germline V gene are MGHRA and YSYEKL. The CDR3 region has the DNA TGCGCCAGCAGCCAAGATCTACGATCTCTGGCCTTC. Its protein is CASSQDLRSLAF.

The CDR3 protein is CAISDGTLAFF. DNA of the CDR3: TGTGCCATCAGTGATGGGACATTAGCTTTCTTT. The gene calls are TRBV10-3 and TRBJ1-1; a weak D match, TRBD1 (6 bases). The CDR3 has 11 residues. Trimming cost V 3 bases and J 10 bases, with 9 bases left between them. Germline V lookup: CDR1 ENHRY, CDR2 SYGVKD.